The sequence of this TCR beta chain was determined in a study of blood T cell repertoires in COVID-19. Across the study: PBMCs, B-cell-depleted T cells, or T cells provided the cDNA or gDNA that made up the material.

Germline CDR1 MGHRA, CDR2 YSYEKL. CDR3 size: 15 residues. With 3 bases clipped from V and 9 bases from J, the junction kept 13 bases outside the gene matches. Libraries were prepared by immunoSEQ multiplex PCR; TCRdb keeps only in-frame clonotypes and omits some of them. The data show 280,000 or so clones, with over 75% seen just once and around 2.1% held by the top ten. Participants spanned ages about 18 to 90 years and resided in fewer than 30 US areas. Recovered status applied to Cohort 3 donors who had two consecutive negative PCRs. It also applied to those with clearance or with symptom resolution.

This TCR derives from a man under 40 who had recovered from COVID-19. The specimen was PBMCs or T cells enriched from blood (not recorded which). This rearrangement joins TRBV4-1 to TRBJ1-2; 7 bases are shared with TRBD1. CDR3 sequence (DNA): TGCGCCAGCAGCCAGGATCCAGGGGGACGGGTCCGCTACACCTTC. Translated, it gives CASSQDPGGRVRYTF.